One and the same sample provided the 23 T cell receptor beta chains below, sequenced in a study of post-analysis software for immune sequencing data. Findings and limits, study-wide: The study found TRBV5-6, TRBV5-1 and TRBV20-1 among five or six TRBV segments more frequent in patients than controls.

Unique molecular identifiers tagged the TCR beta cDNA libraries. One entry per CDR3 protein results from TCRdb running MiXCR on the PCR reads. Of under 650,000 distinct CDR3 sequences listed, around 47% are singletons. The antigens for these receptors are not known. Sequences were obtained from blood. The receptors shown here come from a girl aged 10-17 years with multiple sclerosis.

This sequence joins TRBV3-1 and TRBJ2-1, with a weak D call TRBD2 (7 bases). CDR3 size: 13 residues. Trimming pared 4 bases from V and 9 bases from J, leaving 13 bases between. Germline values: CDR1 LGHDT, CDR2 YNNKEL (reference sequence). The CDR3 protein is CASSPRGGSEQFF. The CDR3 nucleotides are TGTGCCAGCAGCCCAAGGGGGGGGAGTGAGCAGTTCTTC.

This rearrangement joins TRBV3-1 to TRBJ1-2; 7 nucleotides align to TRBD1. CDR1 LGHDT and CDR2 YNNKEL come from the germline V gene (reference sequence). J was trimmed by 4 bases and V by 4 bases; bases with no gene match: 9. The CDR3 spans 15 residues. CDR3 sequence reads: CASSLSGDSFYGYTF. CDR3 nucleotide sequence: TGTGCCAGCAGCCTCTCCGGGGACAGCTTCTATGGCTACACCTTC.

The sample holds one count of this clonotype. The V call is TRBV2, the J call TRBJ2-5; D could derive from TRBD1 or TRBD2 (6 bases each). The DNA end is a closer match to TRBJ2-7, so the J assignment may be wrong. From germline, CDR1 is SNHLY and CDR2 FYNNEI. The CDR3 has 18 amino acids. This chain's CDR3 is CASSVFGGAGALSYEQYF. The CDR3 nucleotides read TGTGCCAGCAGTGTATTCGGAGGGGCAGGGGCACTGAGTTACGAGCAGTACTTC.

The table lists this clonotype with a few counts. This CDR3 reads CASSPGGLRATDTQYF. CDR3 in DNA: TGCGCCAGCAGCCCGGGGGGGTTGAGGGCGACAGATACGCAGTATTTT. The rearrangement links TRBV4-1 to TRBJ2-3; 8 bases fit TRBD2. V shed 4 bases, J shed 3 bases, and the junction held 9 bases outside the gene matches. Germline-derived CDR1 and CDR2 are MGHRA and YSYEKL. CDR3 length equals 16 residues.

In its sample, this clonotype was seen a few times. The chain carries TRBV20-1 and TRBJ2-7; D is undetermined. CDR1 is DFQATT, CDR2 SNEGSKA, per germline (reference sequence). Trimming pared 1 base from V and 5 bases from J, leaving 12 bases between. The length of the CDR3 is 13 residues. The CDR3 coding sequence is TGCAGTGCTAGAGTAACCCCATCCAACGAGCAGTACTTC. Translation: CSARVTPSNEQYF.

The table lists this clonotype with a few counts. The CDR3: CSARGSREALYEQYF. The CDR3 DNA is TGCAGTGCTAGAGGCTCCAGGGAAGCCCTCTACGAGCAGTACTTC. The V call is TRBV20-1, the J call TRBJ2-7; perhaps TRBD1 as D (5 bases). Between the trimmed V and J ends, which lost 1 base and 3 bases, there was a span of 16 bases. The CDR3 has 15 residues. Per the germline V gene, CDR1 is DFQATT and CDR2 is SNEGSKA (reference sequence).

CDR3 in amino acids: CASSFRDSRNEQFF. The CDR3 DNA follows: TGTGCCAGCAGTTTTCGGGACAGCAGAAATGAGCAGTTCTTC. This chain uses TRBV27 with TRBJ2-1, with TRBD1 identical over 7 bases. The CDR3 runs to 14 residues. Per germline, CDR1 MNHEY and CDR2 SMNVEV (reference sequence). Losses at the gene ends were 3 bases for V and 7 bases for J; bases not matched to a gene: 6.

The chain uses TRBV20-1 and TRBJ2-3; 11 bases fit TRBD2. V gave up 0 bases and J gave up 0 bases; unmatched junction bases: 8. Germline CDR1 reads DFQATT; CDR2 reads SNEGSKA (reference sequence). The CDR3 sequence is 18 residues long. The CDR3 DNA is TGCAGTGCTAGAGATTCGTCTAGCGGGGGGCCTAGCACAGATACGCAGTATTTT. It is translated as CSARDSSSGGPSTDTQYF.

This chain uses TRBV20-1 with TRBJ1-2; D gene uncertain. The CDR3 is 13 amino acids. CDR1 and CDR2 from the germline V gene are DFQATT and SNEGSKA (reference sequence). The V gene lost 5 bases and the J gene lost 2 bases, with 12 bases spanning the gap. The CDR3 region has the DNA TGCAGTGCTGACCCGGGTAGGAACTATGGCTACACCTTC. Encoded protein: CSADPGRNYGYTF.

This clonotype was recorded a few times. CDR3 residues: CASSLAQGWNTEAFF. DNA for the CDR3: TGTGCCAGCAGCTTGGCGCAGGGGTGGAACACTGAAGCTTTCTTT. The chain joins TRBV5-6 to TRBJ1-1; possible D gene TRBD1, 6 bases. The CDR3 is 15 residues long. The V gene's germline CDR1 is SGHDT and CDR2 YYEEEE. Trimming removed 0 bases at V and 1 base at J, with 10 bases between.

As for this clonotype: Relative to the germline gene, one junction end is altered; a read error may explain this. V gene TRBV5-1 combines with J gene TRBJ1-4; a possible D gene is TRBD1 (5 bases). CDR3 length: 14 residues. Germline V gene data show CDR1 as SGHRS and CDR2 as YFSETQ. The CDR3 region is CASSLAGSAEKRFF. Written as DNA, the CDR3 is TGCGCCAGCAGCTTGGCAGGGTCGGCGGAAAAACGGTTTTTT.

The chain has TRBV11-3 and TRBJ2-3; 10 bases line up with TRBD2. The CDR3 is 15 amino acids. Germline V lookup: CDR1 SGHNT, CDR2 YENEEA. The junction had 4 bases not matched to a gene; V was cut back by 5 bases and J by 2 bases. The CDR3 nucleotides are TGTGCCAGCAGCATAGCGGGAGGCCTCACAGATACGCAGTATTTT. Its translation is CASSIAGGLTDTQYF.

In this sample, this clonotype turned up many times. The chain employs TRBV7-2 and TRBJ2-7; D is possibly TRBD2 (6 bases). Trimming cost V 3 bases and J 3 bases, with 15 bases left between them. In germline, CDR1 is SGHTA, CDR2 FQGNSA. CDR3 length equals 15 residues. The CDR3 nucleotides read TGTGCCAGCAGCTTGCGGGAAACCAAGGGCTACGAGCAGTACTTC. Its translation: CASSLRETKGYEQYF.

The chain joins TRBV12-3 or TRBV12-4 to TRBJ2-3; 7 positions agree with TRBD1. This CDR3 is 16 amino acids long. V lost 0 bases to trimming and J lost 0 bases; unmatched junction nucleotides: 3. CDR3 sequence reads: CASSLAGQSSTDTQYF. As DNA, the CDR3 is TGTGCCAGCAGTTTAGCGGGACAGAGTAGCACAGATACGCAGTATTTT.

V is TRBV27 and J is TRBJ2-3; D is unclear. CDR1 is MNHEY, CDR2 SMNVEV, per germline (reference sequence). The CDR3 spans 15 residues. V lost 2 bases and J lost 2, with 11 bases in between. This CDR3 is CASSLALLYTDTQYF. The CDR3 nucleotides are TGTGCCAGCAGTTTAGCCCTTCTATACACAGATACGCAGTATTTT.

The sample holds a few counts of this clonotype. The rearrangement uses TRBV6-5 and TRBJ1-1; D might be TRBD1 (5 bases). The CDR3 is 14 amino acids. The V end lost 2 bases, the J end lost 6 bases, and 13 bases lay between the germline ends. The germline V gene has CDR1 MNHEY and CDR2 SVGAGI. The CDR3 region is CASSYGRGASEAFF. CDR3 DNA sequence: TGTGCCAGCAGTTACGGGAGAGGGGCCTCTGAAGCTTTCTTT.

V and J are TRBV6-1 and TRBJ2-7; the D gene is possibly TRBD2 (6 bases). With 4 bases removed from V and 0 bases from J, the gap between germline ends came to 19 bases. This CDR3 spans 17 amino acids. The germline V gene encodes CDR1 MNHNS and CDR2 SASEGT. The CDR3 DNA reads as TGTGCCAGCAGTGCTCCTCTATCGGGGGACTTCTCCTACGAGCAGTACTTC. Translated, it gives CASSAPLSGDFSYEQYF.

This clonotype was found a few times. The chain employs TRBV28 and TRBJ2-7, with 10 bases identical to TRBD1. CDR1 MDHEN and CDR2 SYDVKM come from the germline V gene. This CDR3 region has 15 residues. Trimming at V came to 9 bases and at J to 2 bases, leaving 10 bases not matched to a gene. The CDR3, as DNA: TGTGCCAGTTCCACAGGACAGGGGGTAACCTACGAGCAGTACTTC. This translates into CASSTGQGVTYEQYF.

Only a few counts were recorded for this clonotype. The chain joins TRBV7-3 to TRBJ2-3; D ambiguous. The CDR3 extends over 13 amino acids. Germline lookup yields CDR1 SGHTA and CDR2 FQGTGA. The V gene lost 2 bases and the J gene lost 4 bases, with 7 bases spanning the gap. The CDR3 here is CASSLEFADTQYF. CDR3 DNA: TGTGCCAGCAGCTTAGAATTTGCAGATACGCAGTATTTT. The full variable domain, with the rest looked up from reference TRBV7-3 and TRBJ2-3, is GAGVSQTPSNKVTEKGKYVELRCDPISGHTALYWYRQSLGQGPEFLIYFQGTGAADDSGLPNDRFFAVRPEGSVSTLKIQRTERGDSAVYLCASSLEFADTQYFGPGTRLTVL.

For the CDR3, the DNA is TGCAGCGAGGGCAGCGGAATACTCACAGATACGCAGTATTTT. Protein sequence: CSEGSGILTDTQYF. V usage is TRBV29-1 and J usage is TRBJ2-3, with TRBD2 as a possible D gene (5 bases). Germline CDR1 reads SQVTM; CDR2 reads ANQGSEA. Deletions cut 7 bases from V and 2 bases from J, with 16 bases between. The CDR3 is 14 amino acids.

The gene calls are TRBV10-1 and TRBJ2-5, with D uncertain. The V end was cut by 2 bases, the J end by 3 bases, with 4 bases between. The V gene's germline CDR1 is WNHNN and CDR2 SYGVQD (reference sequence). The CDR3 consists of 12 residues. In DNA form, the CDR3 reads TGCGCCAGCAGTGAGAATGAAGAGACCCAGTACTTC. The encoded protein is CASSENEETQYF.

V is TRBV24-1 and J is TRBJ2-3; D gene ambiguous. Trimming stripped 4 bases from V and 0 bases from J, with 7 bases between. Germline V gene data show CDR1 as KGHDR and CDR2 as SFDVKD. The CDR3 length is 14 residues. CDR3: CATSEAVSTDTQYF. The CDR3 DNA sequence: TGTGCCACCAGTGAGGCGGTAAGCACAGATACGCAGTATTTT.

J is TRBJ1-1 and V is TRBV5-1; 7 bases map to TRBD1. The CDR3 covers 14 residues. V shed 7 bases, J shed 5 bases, and the junction held 11 bases outside the gene matches. Germline V gene lookup returns CDR1 SGHRS and CDR2 YFSETQ. CDR3 protein: CASGQGVSTTEAFF. The DNA for the CDR3 is TGCGCCAGCGGCCAGGGGGTCTCCACGACTGAAGCTTTCTTT.